This TCR beta chain was found in a study of identifying expanded T cells in peripheral blood. In germline, CDR1 is MRHNA, CDR2 SNTAGT. CDR3 size: 14 residues. V gave up 6 bases and J gave up 2 bases, with 14 bases separating them. General observations from the study: Clone count variance between roughly 2-week samples rose with total template count. Over about two and four weeks, about 15 and 19 clones changed, versus around 1.3 between replicates.

As to this clone: Its antigen is currently unknown.

During the collection period, no donor immune events like infections were recorded. Repertoires were generated with immunoSEQ multiplex PCR, while TCRdb's copy carries only in-frame clones and drops some. The table records around 60,000 clones, over 80% of them present only once. Sample: blood. This receptor was taken from a person between 18 and 69 years old in good health. The chain couples TRBV6-4 to TRBJ2-7; maybe TRBD1 (6 bases). This CDR3 is CASRVSEGAYEQYF. For the CDR3, the DNA is TGTGCCAGCAGAGTGAGTGAGGGGGCCTACGAGCAGTACTTC.